The 2 T cell receptor beta chains reported below all come from one sample, sequenced in a study of shared clonotypes between healthy human individuals. Repertoires were generated with immunoSEQ multiplex PCR, while TCRdb's copy carries only in-frame clones and drops some. The profile shows approximately 500,000 clones, nearly 80% of them singletons. Sequences were obtained from PBMCs. Receptors were obtained from a woman in her 40s in good health. Some clones in this sample may be carry-over from other donors' samples.

Comments on this clone: The sample has other DNA sequences that encode this CDR3 too. This chain connects TRBV7-2 to TRBJ2-7; 9 bases line up with TRBD2. V lost 5 bases and J lost 2; bases outside the gene matches: 4. The CDR3 loop spans 14 amino acids. CDR1 is SGHTA and CDR2 is FQGNSA in the germline V gene. The CDR3 protein is CASSPTSGTYEQYF. CDR3 nucleotide sequence: TGTGCCAGCAGCCCGACTAGCGGAACCTACGAGCAGTACTTC.

The chain joins TRBV19 to TRBJ2-7; TRBD2 agrees at 13 bases. The length of the CDR3 is 17 residues. V dropped 3 bases and J dropped 1; count of bases not matched to a gene: 6. Per the germline V gene, CDR1 is LNHDA and CDR2 is SQIVND (reference sequence). The CDR3 reads CASSIPRTSGSSYEQYF. Written as DNA, the CDR3 is TGTGCCAGTAGTATCCCCAGGACTAGCGGGAGTTCCTACGAGCAGTACTTC.